This T cell receptor beta chain comes out of a study of blood T cell repertoires in COVID-19. Overall study context: Sample material is recorded as cDNA or gDNA derived from T cells, B-cell-depleted T cells, or PBMCs.

The authors' processing: From reference gene primer amplification, estimates of nucleated cell counts were derived. Sequencing used immunoSEQ multiplex PCR; TCRdb keeps in-frame clones, though not all of them. V, J and clone size are those of that table, while D and trimming were read from the DNA. The top ten clones hold 7% to 10% of a sample with about 210,000 clones, around four fifths of them seen once. This clone has a single count. The material sequenced was peripheral blood. The receptor was isolated from a woman between 45 and 65 years old with acute or convalescent COVID-19.

CDR3 nucleotides: TGTGCCAGCAGCTTAAGGGGACAGGGGGTTTTCAATGAGCAGTTCTTC. It is translated as CASSLRGQGVFNEQFF. V gene TRBV11-3 combines with J gene TRBJ2-1; 11 bases agree with TRBD1. J lost 6 bases, V lost 2 bases, and 6 bases had no gene match. Germline V gene lookup returns CDR1 SGHNT and CDR2 YENEEA. The CDR3 contains 16 residues.